This T cell receptor (beta chain) was found in a study of response to subunit inactivated influenza vaccine. Whole-study findings and limits: Authors suggested few new T cells are recruited by each seasonal influenza vaccination.

The CDR3 covers 13 residues. Per the germline V gene, CDR1 is ENHRY and CDR2 is SYGVKD. Unmatched junction bases numbered 12, after V lost 10 bases and J lost 7 bases. TCRdb reprocessed the RT-PCR reads via MiXCR and lists one record per CDR3 protein. The sample has 530,000 or so distinct CDR3 sequences, about 12% seen once. On this clonotype: Its target is unknown.

The receptor was derived from a man over 45 who received an inactivated influenza vaccine. The V call is TRBV10-3, the J call TRBJ2-7; TRBD1 matches 8 bases. The specimen comprised PBMCs from blood, sampled on the day of vaccination. The CDR3 loop is CATGAGGAGEQYF. The CDR3, as DNA: TGTGCCACCGGAGCAGGGGGCGCAGGGGAGCAGTACTTC.